The T cell receptor beta chain described here comes from a study of Ad26.COV2.S vaccination and SARS-CoV-2 variants (dated by TCRdb to 2020 to 2022). Regarding the study in general: Vaccine-arm donors came from COV1001, a multicentre, randomized, double-blind, placebo-controlled phase I-IIa trial of Ad26.COV2.S in healthy adults. Throughout the experiments and outcome assessment, investigators stayed blinded to trial group allocation. The TCR-sequenced set comprised around 30 samples: around 20 Ad26.COV2.S vaccine recipients, 5 placebo recipients and 8 SARS-CoV-2 convalescent individuals. TCRbeta repertoire sequencing served as the tool for gauging how specific and how broad the SARS-CoV-2-reactive T cell receptors were following Ad26.COV2.S vaccination. Ad26.COV2.S was administered intramuscularly at a dose of 5x10^10 or 1x10^11 viral particles, either as one shot or as two shots given 56 days apart. Trial participants were randomized into five groups of five: low-dose or high-dose Ad26.COV2.S given once or twice, or placebo on both occasions. Overall study results and their limits: The study was not powered for comparison of responses between vaccine doses or regimens. After vaccination, substantial breadth of spike-specific CD8+ and CD4+ T cell responses was reported. Ad26.COV2.S recipients had higher spike-specific TCR breadth than placebo recipients (P = 0.0014). Vaccine and placebo recipients had similar non-spike TCR breadth, a finding consistent with the vaccine containing only spike. The authors noted that total T cell responses may have been underestimated by the TCR breadth and depth analyses.

Remarks on this clone: The specificity of this receptor is unknown. The sample holds no much larger clone one base away, and base qualities are not on file.

The immunoSEQ Assay was the method used to sequence TCRbeta CDR3 regions. After extraction, genomic DNA underwent amplification by bias-controlled multiplex PCR, followed by high-throughput sequencing. Per the source publication's procedure: To quantify the absolute abundance of every unique TCRbeta CDR3 region, sequences were collapsed and filtered. Usable DNA was measured by amplifying reference genes present in all nucleated cells, and TCRbeta template counts were normalized to that usable DNA to estimate T cell fraction. Repertoire TCRs were annotated as SARS-CoV-2-specific by exact matching of V gene, CDR3 amino acid sequence and J gene to a known reactive TCR set. The reference SARS-CoV-2 TCR set was derived from MIRA and filtered for enrichment in COVID-19-positive ImmuneCODE repertoires, a step that removed public or cross-reactive TCRs. Drawing on the MIRA antigens, annotated TCRs were analysed further at the level of specific ORF or position within ORF. Breadth was defined as annotated unique rearrangements over total unique productive rearrangements; depth was the summed frequency of those rearrangements. Two-sided Wilcoxon rank-sum tests were applied when comparing TCR breadth between groups. TCRdb retrieved this table from immuneACCESS and kept in-frame rearrangements only. Not all clones are present; in checked studies, unresolved V genes account for under half, and no reason is known for the remainder. V and J calls and clone size follow that table, whereas D and trimming were derived from the DNA. For this sample the table gives some 370,000 clones, of which under 90% were detected only once. The ten largest clones add up to about 7.1% of the sample.

Read against the paper, the sample's treatment or condition label means: about 20 received Ad26.COV2.S at low or high dose, single or two shots; about five received placebo; per-sample allocation not given. Repertoires of vaccine and placebo recipients were sequenced from samples taken on day 63 after the first injection. Between 29 July and 7 August 2020, Cohort 1b enrolled approximately 26 adults aged 18-55 years at one site in Boston, USA. Ad26.COV2.S was a replication-incompetent adenovirus type 26 vector expressing a prefusion-stabilized SARS-CoV-2 spike protein from the original Wuhan strain. This TCR came from a person between 18 and 65 years old who received the Ad26.COV2.S COVID-19 vaccine or a placebo. Specimen: peripheral blood, collected in a trial of Ad26.COV2.S vaccine versus placebo.

The sequence in DNA is TGTGCCAGCAGCCCTACTAGCGGTTCCACAGATACGCAGTATTTT. This translates into CASSPTSGSTDTQYF. The chain was built from TRBV7-3 and TRBJ2-3; a stretch of 8 junction bases matches TRBD2. Reading from cysteine to phenylalanine, the CDR3 counts 15 amino acids. The only DNA kept is the CDR3, 45 bases in frame from the first base. Looking up the germline V gene yields CDR1 SGHTA and CDR2 FQGTGA. Clipping removes 5 bases from V and 2 bases from J, with 6 as the unmatched junction base count.